This TCR beta chain was obtained from a study of chemoradiotherapy in HPV16-positive cancers. Background on the study: A couple of HPV16-positive patients' cells yielded candidate HPV-specific clones and common motifs.

Over chemoradiotherapy, repertoires were sampled more than once. A word on this clone: Its specificity is not known.

Germline values: CDR1 LNHDA, CDR2 SQIVND (reference sequence). The CDR3 totals 17 residues. V was pared by 3 bases and J by 1 base, with 12 bases of the junction left unmatched. Whole-study findings and limits: Candidate HPV-specific clones and E7-related TCR motifs grew in tumor during treatment. HPV-specific T cells were functionally defined from only a couple of HPV16-positive patients.

Sequencing used immunoSEQ multiplex PCR; TCRdb keeps in-frame clones, though not all of them. This table holds some 5,400 clones, 76% found once. The receptor was isolated from a human donor with HPV-associated anogenital cancer. Sampling took place from a patient who underwent chemoradiotherapy. This chain joins TRBV19 and TRBJ2-7; 7 positions match TRBD2. CDR3 residues: CASSIGAGGSISYEQYF. In nucleotides, the CDR3 is TGTGCCAGTAGTATCGGCGCGGGCGGGAGTATATCCTACGAGCAGTACTTC.